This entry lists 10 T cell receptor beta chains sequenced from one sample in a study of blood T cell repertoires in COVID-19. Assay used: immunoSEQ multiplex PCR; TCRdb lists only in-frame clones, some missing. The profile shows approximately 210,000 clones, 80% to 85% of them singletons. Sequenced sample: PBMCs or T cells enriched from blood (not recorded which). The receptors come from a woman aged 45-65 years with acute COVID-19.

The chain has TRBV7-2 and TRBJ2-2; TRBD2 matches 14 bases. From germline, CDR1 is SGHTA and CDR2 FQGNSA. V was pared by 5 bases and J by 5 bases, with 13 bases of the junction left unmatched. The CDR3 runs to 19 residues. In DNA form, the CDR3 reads TGTGCCAGCAGCACCCGACTAGCGGGGGGGCAGAGGTTAACCGGGGAGCTGTTTTTT. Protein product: CASSTRLAGGQRLTGELFF.

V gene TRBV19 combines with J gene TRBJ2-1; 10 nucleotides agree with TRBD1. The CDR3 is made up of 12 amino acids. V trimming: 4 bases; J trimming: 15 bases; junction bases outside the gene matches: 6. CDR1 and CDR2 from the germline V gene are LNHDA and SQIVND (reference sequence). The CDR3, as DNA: TGTGCCAGTAGTACTCAGGGACAGGGGCCGTTCTTC. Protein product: CASSTQGQGPFF.

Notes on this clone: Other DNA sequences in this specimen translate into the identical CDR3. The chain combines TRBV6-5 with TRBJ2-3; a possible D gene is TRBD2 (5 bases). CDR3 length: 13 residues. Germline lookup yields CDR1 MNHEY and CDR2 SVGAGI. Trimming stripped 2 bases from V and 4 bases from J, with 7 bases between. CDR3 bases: TGTGCCAGCAGTTACGGAGGTGCAGATACGCAGTATTTT. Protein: CASSYGGADTQYF.

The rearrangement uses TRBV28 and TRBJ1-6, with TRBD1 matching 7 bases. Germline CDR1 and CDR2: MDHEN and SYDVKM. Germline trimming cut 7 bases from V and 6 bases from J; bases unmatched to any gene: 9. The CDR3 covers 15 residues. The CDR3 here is CASTGGGSGNSPLHF. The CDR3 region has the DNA TGTGCCAGCACCGGAGGGGGCAGTGGTAATTCACCCCTCCACTTT.

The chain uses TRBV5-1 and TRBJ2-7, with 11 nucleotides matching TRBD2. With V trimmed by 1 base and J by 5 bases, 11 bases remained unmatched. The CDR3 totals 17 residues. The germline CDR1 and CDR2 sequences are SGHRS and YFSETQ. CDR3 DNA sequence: TGCGCCAGCAGCTTGAGCACTAGCGGGGGTCTAGGGGACGAGCAGTACTTC. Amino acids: CASSLSTSGGLGDEQYF.

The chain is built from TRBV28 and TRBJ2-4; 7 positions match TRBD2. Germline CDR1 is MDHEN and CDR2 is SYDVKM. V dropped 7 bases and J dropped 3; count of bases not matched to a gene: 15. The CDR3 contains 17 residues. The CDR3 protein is CASNGGTGPRVKNIQYF. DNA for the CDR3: TGTGCCAGCAACGGGGGGACCGGGCCTAGGGTCAAAAACATTCAGTACTTC. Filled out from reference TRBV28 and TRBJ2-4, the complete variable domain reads DVKVTQSSRYLVKRTGEKVFLECVQDMDHENMFWYRQDPGLGLRLIYFSYDVKMKEKGDIPEGYSVSREKKERFSLILESASTNQTSMYLCASNGGTGPRVKNIQYFGAGTRLSVL.

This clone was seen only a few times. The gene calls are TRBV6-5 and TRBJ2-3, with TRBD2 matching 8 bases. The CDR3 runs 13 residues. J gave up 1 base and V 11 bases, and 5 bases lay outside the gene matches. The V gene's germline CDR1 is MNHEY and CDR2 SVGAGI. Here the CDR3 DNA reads TGTGCCTCGGGCGGGGGGCGCACAGATACGCAGTATTTT. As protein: CASGGGRTDTQYF.

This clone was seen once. CDR3 region: CASSQSARDNYGYTF. CDR3 DNA sequence: TGTGCCAGCAGCCAGTCCGCCAGGGATAACTATGGCTACACCTTC. This chain connects TRBV14 to TRBJ1-2; possible D gene TRBD1, 5 bases. V lost 3 bases and J 1 base, leaving 12 bases between the germline ends. The CDR3 has 15 amino acids. The germline gives CDR1 SGHDN, CDR2 FVKESK.

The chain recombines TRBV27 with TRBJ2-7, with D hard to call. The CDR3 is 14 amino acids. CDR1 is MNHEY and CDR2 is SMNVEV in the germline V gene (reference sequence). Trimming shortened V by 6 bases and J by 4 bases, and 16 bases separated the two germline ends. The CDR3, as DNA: TGTGCCAGCAGGTCGGCGGCAGCTCAGTACGAGCAGTACTTC. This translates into CASRSAAAQYEQYF.

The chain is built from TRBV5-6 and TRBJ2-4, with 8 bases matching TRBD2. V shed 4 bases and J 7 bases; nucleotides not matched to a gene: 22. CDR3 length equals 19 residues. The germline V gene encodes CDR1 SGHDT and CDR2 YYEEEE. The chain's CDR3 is CASSVVPRILSGEVNIQYF. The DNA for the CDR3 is TGTGCCAGCAGCGTGGTCCCCCGAATCCTTAGCGGGGAGGTGAACATTCAGTACTTC.